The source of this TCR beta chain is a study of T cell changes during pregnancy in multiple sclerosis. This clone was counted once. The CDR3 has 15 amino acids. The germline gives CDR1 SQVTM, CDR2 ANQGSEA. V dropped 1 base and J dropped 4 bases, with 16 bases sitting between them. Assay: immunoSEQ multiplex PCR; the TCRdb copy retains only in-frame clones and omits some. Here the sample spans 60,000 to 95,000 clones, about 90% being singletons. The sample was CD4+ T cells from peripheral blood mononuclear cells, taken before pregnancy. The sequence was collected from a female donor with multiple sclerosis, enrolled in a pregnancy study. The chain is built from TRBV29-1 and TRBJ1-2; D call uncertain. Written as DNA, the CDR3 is TGCAGCGTTGAAGTATGGGCAGCTACACTCTATGGCTACACCTTC. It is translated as CSVEVWAATLYGYTF.